Listed below are T cell receptor beta chains from one sample, sequenced in a study of early T cells in non-severe SARS-CoV-2 infection. In TCRdb, the 5' RACE reads were re-called with MiXCR into one record per CDR3 protein. The data hold more than 85,000 distinct CDR3 sequences, with approximately 14% observed a single time. Sequences were obtained from whole blood. These receptors were taken from an adult who was a healthcare worker with PCR-confirmed SARS-CoV-2 infection or an uninfected control (not recorded which). Each CDR3 is given with its conserved first and last residue. Each record gives: V gene, clone size, D gene, J gene, CDR3 DNA, CDR3 protein. The D gene is left open where the match is weak. Clone size appears in some rows only: once, few, many, or a class for an expanded clone.

TRBV7-2	few	.	TRBJ2-1	TGTGCCAGCAGCTTAGGGGCGGGCGCCTACAATGAGCAGTTCTTC	CASSLGAGAYNEQFF
TRBV7-2	few	.	TRBJ2-3	TGTGCCAGCAGCTTAGCGGCTGTCAGGAGCACAGATACGCAGTATTTT	CASSLAAVRSTDTQYF
TRBV12-3/TRBV12-4	many	TRBD1	TRBJ2-3	TGTGCCAGCAGCCGGACAGGGGTTGGAACAGATACGCAGTATTTT	CASSRTGVGTDTQYF
TRBV11-2	.	.	TRBJ2-7	TGTGCCAGCAGCCCGGACTGGCTCTCCTACGAGCAGTACTTC	CASSPDWLSYEQYF
TRBV29-1	many	.	TRBJ1-1	TGCAGCGTTGAAGATCGGGGGTCTGGCACTGAAGCTTTCTTT	CSVEDRGSGTEAFF
TRBV28	many	.	TRBJ1-2	TGTGCCAGCAGTTTGGGCCGACTCGGGAACTATGGCTACACCTTC	CASSLGRLGNYGYTF
TRBV20-1	few	.	TRBJ2-7	TGCAGTGCTAGAGATCATTATGACGGATCTTCCTACGAGCAGTACTTC	CSARDHYDGSSYEQYF
TRBV28	many	TRBD1	TRBJ2-7	TGTGCCAGCAGTGGCTTCGGACAGGGCGGGTACGAGCAGTACTTC	CASSGFGQGGYEQYF
TRBV5-1	few	TRBD1	TRBJ2-1	TGCGCCAGCAGCTTCGATCCCACAGGGGATGAGCAGTTCTTC	CASSFDPTGDEQFF
TRBV4-1	many	TRBD2	TRBJ2-7	TGCGCCAGCAGCTCCGGGACTAGTTACGAGCAGTACTTC	CASSSGTSYEQYF
TRBV30	few	.	TRBJ2-3	TGTGCCTGGAGTCAAGATTACTTTCAAGATACGCAGTATTTT	CAWSQDYFQDTQYF
TRBV28	few	TRBD1	TRBJ1-1	TGTGCCAGCAGTTCAACAGGGGGCAAAGCTGAAGCTTTCTTT	CASSSTGGKAEAFF
TRBV11-2	.	.	TRBJ2-1	TGTGCCAGCAGCTTCTTGCACAATGAGCAGTTCTTC	CASSFLHNEQFF
TRBV15	few	TRBD1	TRBJ2-7	TGTGCCACCAGCAGAGATCGGGGGACAGGAGCCTACGAGCAGTACTTC	CATSRDRGTGAYEQYF
TRBV30	few	TRBD1	TRBJ1-2	TGTGCCTGGAGCCGCCACAGGGGTGTACCATCTAACCCCTACACCTTC	CAWSRHRGVPSNPYTF
TRBV28	many	TRBD1	TRBJ1-1	TGTGCCAGCAGTCACGGACAGGGGGAGGAAGAAGCTTTCTTT	CASSHGQGEEEAFF
TRBV12-3/TRBV12-4	few	.	TRBJ1-5	TGTGCCAGCAGTCCCCTAGGGGGGTACAATCAGCCCCAGCATTTT	CASSPLGGYNQPQHF
TRBV20-1	.	TRBD2	TRBJ2-7	TGCAGTGCTACGCGGGAGATGGACGAGCAGTACTTC	CSATREMDEQYF
TRBV12-5	many	.	TRBJ2-1	TGTGCTAGTGGTTCCCAGACTGGATACTCCTACAATGAGCAGTTCTTC	CASGSQTGYSYNEQFF
TRBV29-1	many	TRBD2	TRBJ2-3	TGCAGCGTCTTGTACCAGCGGGAGATAAGAGATACGCAGTATTTT	CSVLYQREIRDTQYF
TRBV5-1	many	.	TRBJ2-3	TGCGCCAGCAGCCCAAACACAGATACGCAGTATTTT	CASSPNTDTQYF
TRBV3-1	few	TRBD1	TRBJ1-4	TGTGCCAGCAGCCAAATCATGACAGGGGAAAAACTGTTTTTT	CASSQIMTGEKLFF